The sequence of this T cell receptor (beta chain) was determined in a study of a mutant IDH1 vaccine in newly diagnosed glioma. Turning to the study itself: Vaccination was launched 4-6 weeks after radiotherapy alone, or with temozolomide cycles.

CDR1 is LNHNV, CDR2 YYDKDF, per germline (reference sequence). CDR3 length equals 15 residues. The V gene lost 0 bases and the J gene lost 6 bases, with 14 bases spanning the gap. Here immunoSEQ multiplex PCR was the method, and the copy in TCRdb shows in-frame clones only, minus some. The sample records 35,000 to 45,000 clones, roughly 84% being singletons. As to this clone: The antigen is not known.

Time point of the sample: week 35, safety follow-up. Topical imiquimod was applied with each vaccine dose, which held 300 ug of mutant IDH1 20-mer peptide. This receptor was taken from a woman aged 45-65 years with glioma. Source: PBMCs, taken from a glioma patient whose treatment included an IDH1 peptide vaccine. V usage is TRBV15 and J usage is TRBJ1-2; the D gene is possibly TRBD1 (5 bases). The CDR3 region has the DNA TGTGCCACCAGCAGAGAGGGCAGGGCAAGGGATGGCTACACCTTC. It yields the protein CATSREGRARDGYTF.